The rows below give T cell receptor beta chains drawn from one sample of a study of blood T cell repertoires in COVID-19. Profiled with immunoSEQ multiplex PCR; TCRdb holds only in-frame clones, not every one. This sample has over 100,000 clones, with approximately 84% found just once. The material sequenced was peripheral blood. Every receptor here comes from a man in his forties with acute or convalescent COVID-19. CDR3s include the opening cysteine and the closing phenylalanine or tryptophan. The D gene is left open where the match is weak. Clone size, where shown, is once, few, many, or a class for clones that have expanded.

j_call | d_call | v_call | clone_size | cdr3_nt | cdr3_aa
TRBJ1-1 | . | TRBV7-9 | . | TGTGCCAGCAGCTTAAGTTACCAGGGTATAGCTTTCTTT | CASSLSYQGIAFF
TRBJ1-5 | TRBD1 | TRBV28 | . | TGTGCCAGCAAAGCCGGGACAGCCAATCAGCCCCAGCATTTT | CASKAGTANQPQHF
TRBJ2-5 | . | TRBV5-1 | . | TGCGCCAGCAGCCCCCAGGGGCTGGAGACCCAGTACTTC | CASSPQGLETQYF
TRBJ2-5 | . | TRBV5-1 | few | TGCGCCAGCAGCTCGCAGTCAAGTCAAGAGACCCAGTACTTC | CASSSQSSQETQYF
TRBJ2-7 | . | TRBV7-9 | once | TGTGCCAGCAGCCCTGACTTGCTGATATCCTACGAGCAGTACTTC | CASSPDLLISYEQYF
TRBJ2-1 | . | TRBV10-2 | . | TGCGCCAGCAGTGATGGCCCACCCTCTGCGCAGTTCTTC | CASSDGPPSAQFF
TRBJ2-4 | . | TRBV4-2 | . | TGTGCCAGCAGCCAAGATTCGGGACATTTGGGGAACATTCAGTACTTC | CASSQDSGHLGNIQYF
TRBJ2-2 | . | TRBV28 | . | TGTGCCAGCTCCATAGGACTACCGAACACCGGGGAGCTGTTTTTT | CASSIGLPNTGELFF
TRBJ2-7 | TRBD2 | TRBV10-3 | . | TGTGCCATCAGCCACCCCTGGGAGGTTAGCGGGAGCTACGAGCAGTACTTC | CAISHPWEVSGSYEQYF
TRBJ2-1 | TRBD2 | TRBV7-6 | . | TGTGCCAGCAGCTCACATCCGAGCGGGGGGTTGAATGAGCAGTTCTTC | CASSSHPSGGLNEQFF
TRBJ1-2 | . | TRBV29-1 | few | TGCAGCGTTGAGCCGAACAAGGGGGATGGCTACACCTTC | CSVEPNKGDGYTF
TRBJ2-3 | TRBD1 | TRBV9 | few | TGTGCCAGCAGCCCAGGACAGGGGGCATCAGATACGCAGTATTTT | CASSPGQGASDTQYF
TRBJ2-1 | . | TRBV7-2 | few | TGTGCCAGCAGCCCTCAACTCGAGCAGTTCTTC | CASSPQLEQFF
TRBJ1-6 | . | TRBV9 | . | TGTGCCAGCAGCGTCGAGGGAGGGGATTCACCCCTCCACTTT | CASSVEGGDSPLHF
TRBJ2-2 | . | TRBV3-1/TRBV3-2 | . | TGTGCCAGCAAAACACCGACCGGGGAGCTGTTTTTT | CASKTPTGELFF
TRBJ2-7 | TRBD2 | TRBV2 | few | TGTGCCAGCAGTGAAATTGCGGGGGGGCTTAACGAGCAGTACTTC | CASSEIAGGLNEQYF
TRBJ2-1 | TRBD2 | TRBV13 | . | TGTGCCAGCAGCTTAGCTAGGACTAGCGGGGGGTTTGAGCAGTTCTTC | CASSLARTSGGFEQFF
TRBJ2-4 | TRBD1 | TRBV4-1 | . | TGCGCCAGCAGCCGTAAACGTGGGGTAGGACAGGGTACGGAAGTAGCCAAAAACATTCAGTACTTC | CASSRKRGVGQGTEVAKNIQYF
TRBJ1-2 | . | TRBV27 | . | TGTGCCAGCAGCCCCAACCACGGGAGGCACTATGGCTACACCTTC | CASSPNHGRHYGYTF
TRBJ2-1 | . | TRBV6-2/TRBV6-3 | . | TGTGCCAGCAGTCCCCCTCTAGGGGACACCGGTTTCGAGCAGTTCTTC | CASSPPLGDTGFEQFF
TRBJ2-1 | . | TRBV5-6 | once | TGTGCCAGCAGCTTGCGGGGGACTGAGCAGTTCTTC | CASSLRGTEQFF
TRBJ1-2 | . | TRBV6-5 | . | TGTGCCAGCAGTTACTCGAAGTTACCTGCCGGGGGCTACACCTTC | CASSYSKLPAGGYTF
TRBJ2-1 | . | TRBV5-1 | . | TGCGCCAGCAGCTTGAGGGAGACCAGTGAGCAGTTCTTC | CASSLRETSEQFF
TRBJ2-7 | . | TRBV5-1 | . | TGCGCCAGCAGCTTGGAGGCAGGGGCAGCCTACGAGCAGTACTTC | CASSLEAGAAYEQYF
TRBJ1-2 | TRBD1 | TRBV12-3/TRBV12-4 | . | TGTGCCAGCAGCGCGGACAGGACCTATGGCTACACCTTC | CASSADRTYGYTF
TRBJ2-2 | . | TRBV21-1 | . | TGTGCCAGCAGCAAAGAGCAGGGGCAGGGGGAGCTGTTTTTT | CASSKEQGQGELFF
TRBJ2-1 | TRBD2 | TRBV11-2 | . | TGTGCCAGCAGCTTAGCTGGACTAGCATACAATGAGCAGTTCTTC | CASSLAGLAYNEQFF
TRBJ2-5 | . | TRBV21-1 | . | TGTGCCAGCAGCAAGGAGGAGACCCAGTACTTC | CASSKEETQYF